Presented here are 3 T cell receptor beta chains from one specimen sequenced in a study of blood T cells in healthy people across ages. Through a sample-barcoded 5' primer and a J-beta primer mix, a second PCR was run for about 6 to 12 cycles. TCRdb reanalysed the 5' RACE reads using MiXCR and keeps one entry per CDR3 protein. The sample includes around 1.5 million distinct CDR3 sequences, 34% of them seen just once. Sequencing was done on a sample of blood. All receptors derive from a woman aged 25 to 39 in good health.

In its sample, this clonotype was seen once. The CDR3 coding sequence is TGTGCCAGCAGCTTAGGGGGCCCGGGACTGTCAGATACGCAGTATTTT. It specifies CASSLGGPGLSDTQYF. The J gene is TRBJ2-3, the V gene TRBV11-2; D might be TRBD2 (6 bases). Germline-derived CDR1 and CDR2 are SGHAT and FQNNGV. V lost 1 base and J lost 4, with 15 bases in between. The CDR3 has 16 amino acids. Full variable domain (missing parts from reference TRBV11-2 and TRBJ2-3): EAGVAQSPRYKIIEKRQSVAFWCNPISGHATLYWYQQILGQGPKLLIQFQNNGVVDDSQLPKDRFSAERLKGVDSTLKIQPAKLEDSAVYLCASSLGGPGLSDTQYFGPGTRLTVL.

This sequence joins TRBV6-5 and TRBJ2-3, with D possibly being TRBD1 (5 bases). Germline V gene data show CDR1 as MNHEY and CDR2 as SVGAGI. The V gene lost 6 bases and the J gene lost 0 bases, with 16 bases spanning the gap. The CDR3 has 16 amino acids. The CDR3 nucleotides read TGTGCCAGCAGGGCCCACAGGCAGACTAGCACAGATACGCAGTATTTT. Protein sequence: CASRAHRQTSTDTQYF.

This clonotype was recorded once. This chain joins TRBV7-8 and TRBJ2-2; 7 positions agree with TRBD2. The germline V gene encodes CDR1 SGHVS and CDR2 FQNEAQ. The CDR3 contains 17 residues. J gave up 4 bases and V 4 bases, and 12 bases lay outside the gene matches. The CDR3 loop reads CASSSGGGFYSTGELFF. CDR3 DNA sequence: TGTGCCAGCAGCTCCGGGGGAGGGTTCTACTCCACCGGGGAGCTGTTTTTT.